Many counts were recorded for the clone carrying this TCR beta chain. Its antigen is still unknown. The library had UMIs added by 3' ligation of an oligonucleotide to TCR cDNA. RNA was extracted from over 2 ml of whole blood of healthy adults. Reverse transcription used DNase-treated unsorted total RNA, aiming for about 1 to 1000 ng. Ligated cDNA underwent four rounds of PCR with nested alpha and beta constant region primers and SP2. Reverse transcription of blood and skin TCR RNA was primed at alpha and beta constant regions. MiXCR, run by TCRdb on the 5' RACE reads, gives a single entry per CDR3 protein. The sample carries around 56,000 distinct CDR3 sequences, less than 10% recorded once. The sample is drawn from a study of naive and memory T cell subsets. Germline CDR1 SGHVS, CDR2 FNYEAQ. Trimming pared 2 bases from V and 0 bases from J, leaving 14 bases between. The CDR3 extends over 17 amino acids.

General study results and limits: TCR transcript changes with activation or differentiation may affect this RNA method.

The V and J genes are TRBV7-6 and TRBJ1-3; weak D call: TRBD1 (6 bases). This sequence originates from a female donor in good health. CDR3 in DNA: TGTGCCAGCAGCTTATCCTCCACAGGGTCCTCTGGAAACACCATATATTTT. Translation gives CASSLSSTGSSGNTIYF.